The entry below describes one TCR beta chain. The data were taken from a study of blood T cell repertoires in COVID-19. Study as a whole: Material from acute and convalescent COVID-19 was sourced from the United States, Italy and Spain.

Trimming removed 7 bases from V and 2 bases from J; junction bases left unmatched: 5. The CDR3 has 15 amino acids. CDR1 and CDR2 (germline): MDHEN, SYDVKM. Profiling relied on immunoSEQ multiplex PCR, and the TCRdb table lists in-frame clones only, not all of them. The repertoire holds some 74,000 clones, with around 85% as singletons. The receptor comes from a woman aged 50 to 60 with acute or convalescent COVID-19. The rearrangement joins TRBV28 to TRBJ2-1; 10 bases map to TRBD2. Sequencing was done on a sample of peripheral blood. The CDR3 nucleotides read TGTGCCAGCACCCTAGCGGGAGAGCCCTACAATGAGCAGTTCTTC. This sequence encodes CASTLAGEPYNEQFF.